This T cell receptor (beta chain) comes out of a study of T cells in Graves' hyperthyroidism and ophthalmopathy. The study's findings and limits: Stable hyperthyroidism was separated from ophthalmopathy by a model based on 13 V-J features. Appearing also in blood were most of the thyroid clonotypes expanded above 0.001.

CDR3 size: 13 residues. Germline values: CDR1 SNHLY, CDR2 FYNNEI. Trimming took 5 bases from V and 6 from J, leaving 12 bases between them. Amplified TCR beta CDR3 regions came from RNA transcripts. First-round RT-PCR targeting the TCR CDR3 was performed with the HTBI primer set. TCRdb re-analysed the multiplex PCR reads in MiXCR, keeping a single row per CDR3 protein. The sample includes approximately 370,000 distinct CDR3 sequences, just under 15% seen only once; the top ten take 32%. This clonotype was found a few times. What it binds is unknown. Patients aged 18 to 65 had newly diagnosed hyperthyroidism lasting under 2 months.

This receptor was identified in a woman aged 25 to 39 with Graves' hyperthyroidism. The specimen sequenced was blood. The genes are TRBV2 and TRBJ2-3; the D is unclear. For the CDR3, the DNA is TGTGCCAGCAGTAAGTCCCGTGGGGATACGCAGTATTTT. This gives the protein CASSKSRGDTQYF. Full variable domain (rest looked up from reference TRBV2 and TRBJ2-3): EPEVTQTPSHQVTQMGQEVILRCVPISNHLYFYWYRQILGQKVEFLVSFYNNEISEKSEIFDDQFSVERPDGSNFTLKIRSTKLEDSAMYFCASSKSRGDTQYFGPGTRLTVL.